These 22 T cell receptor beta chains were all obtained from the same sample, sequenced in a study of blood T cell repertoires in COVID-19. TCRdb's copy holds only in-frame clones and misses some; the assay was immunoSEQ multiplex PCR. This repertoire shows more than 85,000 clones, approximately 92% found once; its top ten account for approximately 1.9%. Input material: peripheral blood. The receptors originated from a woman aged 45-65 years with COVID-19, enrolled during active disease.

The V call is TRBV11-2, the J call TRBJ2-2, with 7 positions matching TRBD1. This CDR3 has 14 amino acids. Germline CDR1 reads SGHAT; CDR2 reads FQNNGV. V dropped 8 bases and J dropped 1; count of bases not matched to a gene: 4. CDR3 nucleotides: TGTGCCAGCGGGCGGACAGGGAACACCGGGGAGCTGTTTTTT. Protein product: CASGRTGNTGELFF.

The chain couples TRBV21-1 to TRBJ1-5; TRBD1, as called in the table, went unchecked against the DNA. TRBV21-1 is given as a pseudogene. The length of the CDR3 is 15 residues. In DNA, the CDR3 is TGTGCCAGCAGCAATGGGGCGCATAGCAATCAGCCCCAGCATTTT. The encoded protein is CASSNGAHSNQPQHF.

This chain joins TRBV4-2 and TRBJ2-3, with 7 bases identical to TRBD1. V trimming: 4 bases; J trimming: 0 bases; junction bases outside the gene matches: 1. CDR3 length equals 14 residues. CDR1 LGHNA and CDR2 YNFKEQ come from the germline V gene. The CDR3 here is CASSRTGSTDTQYF. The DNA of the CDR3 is TGTGCCAGCAGCCGGACAGGTAGCACAGATACGCAGTATTTT.

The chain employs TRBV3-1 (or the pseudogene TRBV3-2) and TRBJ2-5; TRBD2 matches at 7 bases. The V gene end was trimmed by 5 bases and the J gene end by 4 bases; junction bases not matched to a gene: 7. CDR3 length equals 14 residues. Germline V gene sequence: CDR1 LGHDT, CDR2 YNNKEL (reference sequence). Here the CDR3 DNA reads TGTGCCAGCAGCTCCCGGGGGGTCAGAGAGACCCAGTACTTC. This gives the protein CASSSRGVRETQYF.

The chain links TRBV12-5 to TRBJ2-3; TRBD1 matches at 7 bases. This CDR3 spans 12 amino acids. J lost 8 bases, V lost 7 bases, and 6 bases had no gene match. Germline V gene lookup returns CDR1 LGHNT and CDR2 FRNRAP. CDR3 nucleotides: TGTGCTAGTGCTCCTCGACAGGGTACGCAGTATTTT. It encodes CASAPRQGTQYF. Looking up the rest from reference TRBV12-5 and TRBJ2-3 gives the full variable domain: DARVTQTPRHKVTEMGQEVTMRCQPILGHNTVFWYRQTMMQGLELLAYFRNRAPLDDSGMPKDRFSAEMPDATLATLKIQPSEPRDSAVYFCASAPRQGTQYFGPGTRLTVL.

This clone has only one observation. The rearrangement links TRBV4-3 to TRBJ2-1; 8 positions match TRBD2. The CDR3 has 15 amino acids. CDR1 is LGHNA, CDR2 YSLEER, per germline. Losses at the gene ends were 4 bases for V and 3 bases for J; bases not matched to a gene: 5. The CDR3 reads CASSLELAVYNEQFF. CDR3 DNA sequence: TGCGCCAGCAGCCTCGAACTAGCGGTCTACAATGAGCAGTTCTTC.

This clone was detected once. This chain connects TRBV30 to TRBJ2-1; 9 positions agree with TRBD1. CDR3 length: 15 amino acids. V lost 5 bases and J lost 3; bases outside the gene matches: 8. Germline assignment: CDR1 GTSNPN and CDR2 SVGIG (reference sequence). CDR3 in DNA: TGTGCCTGGCAAGAGAGACAGGGGGACTACAATGAGCAGTTCTTC. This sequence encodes CAWQERQGDYNEQFF.

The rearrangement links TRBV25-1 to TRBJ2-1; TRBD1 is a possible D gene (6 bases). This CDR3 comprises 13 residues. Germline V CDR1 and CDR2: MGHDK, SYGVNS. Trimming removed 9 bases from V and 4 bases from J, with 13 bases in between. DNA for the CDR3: TGTGCCAGTCGGACAGTGTCTTACAATGAGCAGTTCTTC. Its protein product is CASRTVSYNEQFF.

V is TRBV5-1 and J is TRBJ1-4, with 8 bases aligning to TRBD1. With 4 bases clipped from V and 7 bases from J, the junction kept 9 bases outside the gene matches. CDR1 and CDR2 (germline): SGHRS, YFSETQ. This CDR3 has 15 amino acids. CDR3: CASSPDGQGGEKLFF. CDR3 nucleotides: TGCGCCAGCAGCCCGGACGGACAGGGAGGTGAAAAACTGTTTTTT.

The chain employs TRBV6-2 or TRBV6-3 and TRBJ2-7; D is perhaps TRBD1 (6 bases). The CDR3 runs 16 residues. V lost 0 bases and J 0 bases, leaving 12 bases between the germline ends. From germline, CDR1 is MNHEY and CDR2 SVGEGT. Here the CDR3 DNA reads TGTGCCAGCAGTTACTCGGACAGTTCGAGCTCCTACGAGCAGTACGTC. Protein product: CASSYSDSSSSYEQYV.

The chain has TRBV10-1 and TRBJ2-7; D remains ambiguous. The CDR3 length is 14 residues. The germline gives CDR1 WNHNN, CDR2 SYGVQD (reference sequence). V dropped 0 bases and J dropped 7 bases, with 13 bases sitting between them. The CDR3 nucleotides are TGCGCCAGCAGTGAGTCTCCGAAATCGAGGGAGCAGTACTTC. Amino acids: CASSESPKSREQYF.

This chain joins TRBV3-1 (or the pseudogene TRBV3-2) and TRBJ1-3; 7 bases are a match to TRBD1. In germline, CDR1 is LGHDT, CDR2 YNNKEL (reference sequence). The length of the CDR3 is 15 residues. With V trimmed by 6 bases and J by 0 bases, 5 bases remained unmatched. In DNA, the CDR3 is TGTGCCAGCAGACGAGGGACAGACTCTGGAAACACCATATATTTT. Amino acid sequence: CASRRGTDSGNTIYF.

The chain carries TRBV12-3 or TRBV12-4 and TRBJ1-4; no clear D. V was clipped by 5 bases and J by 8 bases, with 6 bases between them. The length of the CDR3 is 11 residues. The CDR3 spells CASSHTEKLFF. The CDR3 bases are TGTGCCAGCAGTCACACCGAAAAACTGTTTTTT.

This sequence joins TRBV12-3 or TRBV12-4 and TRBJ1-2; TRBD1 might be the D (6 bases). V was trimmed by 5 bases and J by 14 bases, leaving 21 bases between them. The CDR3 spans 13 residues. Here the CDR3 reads CASSPPYRQALTF. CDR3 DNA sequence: TGTGCCAGCAGTCCGCCTTATCGACAGGCCTTAACCTTC.

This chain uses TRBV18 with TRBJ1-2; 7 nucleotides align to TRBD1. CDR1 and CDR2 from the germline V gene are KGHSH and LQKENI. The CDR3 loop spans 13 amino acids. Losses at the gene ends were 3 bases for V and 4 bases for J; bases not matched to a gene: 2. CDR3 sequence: CASSPEGAYGYTF. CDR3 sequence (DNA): TGTGCCAGCTCACCCGAGGGGGCCTATGGCTACACCTTC.

As DNA, the CDR3 is TGCGCCAGCAGTGAGTCAAGTATGGGGGGTGAGACCCAGTACTTC. Amino acids: CASSESSMGGETQYF. The chain uses TRBV10-1 and TRBJ2-5, with TRBD2 as a possible D gene (6 bases). The CDR3 runs to 15 residues. V was cut by 0 bases and J by 5 bases, with 13 bases left in between. Germline lookup yields CDR1 WNHNN and CDR2 SYGVQD (reference sequence).

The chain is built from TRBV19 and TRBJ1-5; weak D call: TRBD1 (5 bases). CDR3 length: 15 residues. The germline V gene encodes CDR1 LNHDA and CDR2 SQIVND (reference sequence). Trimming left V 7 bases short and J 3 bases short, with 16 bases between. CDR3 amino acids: CASIGGKGINQPQHF. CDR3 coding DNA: TGTGCCAGTATAGGTGGAAAGGGGATCAATCAGCCCCAGCATTTT.

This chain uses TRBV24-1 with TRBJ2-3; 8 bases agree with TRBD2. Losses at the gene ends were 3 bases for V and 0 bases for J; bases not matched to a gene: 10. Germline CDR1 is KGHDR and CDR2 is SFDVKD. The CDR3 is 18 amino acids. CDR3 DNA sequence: TGTGCCACCAGTGATCCCTTAACGGGGGGGTCTAGCACAGATACGCAGTATTTT. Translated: CATSDPLTGGSSTDTQYF.

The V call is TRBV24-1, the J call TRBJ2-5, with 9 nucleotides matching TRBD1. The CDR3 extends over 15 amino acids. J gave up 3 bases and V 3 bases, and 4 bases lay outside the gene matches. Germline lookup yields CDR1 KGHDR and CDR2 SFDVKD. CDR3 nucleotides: TGTGCCACCAGTGATGAGACAGGGGGGGAAGAGACCCAGTACTTC. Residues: CATSDETGGEETQYF.

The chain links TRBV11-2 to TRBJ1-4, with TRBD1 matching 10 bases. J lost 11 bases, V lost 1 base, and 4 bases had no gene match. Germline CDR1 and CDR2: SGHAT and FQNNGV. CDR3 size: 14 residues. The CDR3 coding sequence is TGTGCCAGCAGCTTAGGGGACAGGGGCGATAAACTGTTTTTT. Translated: CASSLGDRGDKLFF.

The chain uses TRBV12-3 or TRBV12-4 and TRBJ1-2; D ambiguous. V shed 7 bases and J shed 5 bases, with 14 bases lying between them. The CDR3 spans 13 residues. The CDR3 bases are TGTGCCAGCACCCCCGCGGGAGGATATGGCTACACCTTC. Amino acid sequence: CASTPAGGYGYTF.

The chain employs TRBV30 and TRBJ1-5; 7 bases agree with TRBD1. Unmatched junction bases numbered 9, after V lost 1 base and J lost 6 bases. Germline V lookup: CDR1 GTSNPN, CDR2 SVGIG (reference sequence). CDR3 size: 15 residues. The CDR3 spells CAWSAMTGLGQPQHF. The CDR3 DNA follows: TGTGCCTGGAGTGCCATGACAGGGTTAGGTCAGCCCCAGCATTTT.